Sequencing of this TCR beta chain was carried out in a study of Graves' ophthalmopathy and Graves' hyperthyroidism. Findings of the study overall: Among thyroid clonotypes expanded above 0.001 frequency, most also appeared in blood.

Amplification from RNA transcripts yielded the TCR beta CDR3 regions. RT-PCR was first run with HTBI primers, then multiplex PCR in a second round. From the multiplex PCR reads, TCRdb called clonotypes with MiXCR, one entry per CDR3 protein. The sample consists of approximately 210,000 distinct CDR3 sequences, 20% to 25% of them appearing once. Regarding this clonotype: Its antigen is not known.

The CDR3 has 13 residues. V gave up 6 bases and J gave up 7 bases, with 13 bases separating them. This TCR came from a woman between 45 and 60 years old with Graves' ophthalmopathy. The sequencing input was peripheral blood. The chain has TRBV12-3 or TRBV12-4 and TRBJ1-5, with a weak D call TRBD1 (6 bases). CDR3 bases: TGTGCCAGCAGACTTGACAGGACCCAGCCCCAGCATTTT. It specifies CASRLDRTQPQHF.